This T cell receptor beta chain was found in a study of CD8 T cells in Susac syndrome. Whole-study findings and limits: The study's TCR sequencing and HLA analysis drew on a certain number of individuals. That number was acknowledged as relatively small.

Reverse transcription of roughly 0.45 to 1 ug RNA was carried out with random hexamers. An immunoSEQ multiplex PCR amplified TCR beta CDR3 over 54 Vbeta and 13 Jbeta. TCRdb called the immunoSEQ multiplex PCR reads again in MiXCR, with one record for every CDR3 protein. The sample lists some 130,000 distinct CDR3 sequences, 80% to 85% occurring once. Regarding this clonotype: Its specificity is not known.

Sequencing of TCR beta drew on CD8+ and CD4+ T cells from blood. Trimming cost V 3 bases and J 2 bases, with 10 bases left between them. The CDR3 runs to 14 residues. The rearrangement joins TRBV12-3 or TRBV12-4 to TRBJ1-2; D gene unclear. Sequencing used CD8+ T cells from PBMCs. The receptor was isolated from a human donor with multiple sclerosis. The DNA of the CDR3 is TGTGCCAGCAGTTTCCCGGGAACGAACTATGGCTACACCTTC. Translating gives CASSFPGTNYGYTF.